One and the same sample provided the 24 T cell receptor beta chains below, sequenced in a study of control samples from healthy donors and cancer patients. Produced via immunoSEQ multiplex PCR; TCRdb's table is partial and in-frame only. The data show fewer than 500,000 clones, approximately 92% seen once. Source material: PBMCs. These receptors came from a man in his forties with head and neck cancer.

V is TRBV11-2 and J is TRBJ2-2, with a tentative D call TRBD1 (6 bases). Trimming took 5 bases from V and 1 from J, leaving 11 bases between them. Per the germline V gene, CDR1 is SGHAT and CDR2 is FQNNGV. The CDR3 totals 15 residues. The CDR3 coding sequence is TGTGCCAGCAGCCGCGACAGGAGGAACACCGGGGAGCTGTTTTTT. This gives the protein CASSRDRRNTGELFF.

V gene TRBV11-3 combines with J gene TRBJ2-7; 8 nucleotides line up with TRBD1. The CDR3 has 13 amino acids. CDR1 SGHNT and CDR2 YENEEA come from the germline V gene. The trim removed 5 bases at V and 6 bases at J, leaving 6 bases unmatched. CDR3 residues: CASSHGQGREQYF. Here the CDR3 DNA reads TGTGCCAGCAGCCATGGACAGGGACGCGAGCAGTACTTC. The variable domain in full, completed from reference TRBV11-3 and TRBJ2-7, reads EAGVVQSPRYKIIEKKQPVAFWCNPISGHNTLYWYLQNLGQGPELLIRYENEEAVDDSQLPKDRFSAERLKGVDSTLKIQPAELGDSAVYLCASSHGQGREQYFGPGTRLTVT.

CDR3 protein: CTSSQGQGAVYEQYF. The CDR3 bases are TGCACCAGCAGCCAAGGACAGGGGGCTGTTTACGAGCAGTACTTC. The V call is TRBV1, the J call TRBJ2-7; the table's D call, TRBD1, was not checked against the DNA. TRBV1 corresponds to a pseudogene. The CDR3 covers 15 residues.

This sequence joins TRBV14 and TRBJ1-5; unclear D gene. The CDR3 contains 12 residues. Trimming shortened V by 1 base and J by 5 bases, and 3 bases separated the two germline ends. Germline V gene sequence: CDR1 SGHDN, CDR2 FVKESK. CDR3 nucleotide sequence: TGTGCCAGCAGCCAAGGGGATCAGCCCCAGCATTTT. Translation: CASSQGDQPQHF.

The J gene is TRBJ1-1, the V gene TRBV27; possibly TRBD1 for D (5 bases). Between the trimmed V and J ends, which lost 6 bases and 5 bases, there was a span of 16 bases. This CDR3 contains 14 residues. CDR1 is MNHEY, CDR2 SMNVEV, per germline (reference sequence). The CDR3 is CASRWNSGATEAFF. CDR3 DNA sequence: TGTGCCAGCAGATGGAATTCTGGGGCAACTGAAGCTTTCTTT.

V gene TRBV30 combines with J gene TRBJ2-7, with D unclear. The CDR3 has 12 amino acids. Trimming stripped 5 bases from V and 2 bases from J, with 10 bases between. CDR1 is GTSNPN and CDR2 is SVGIG in the germline V gene (reference sequence). CDR3 sequence reads: CAWAARAYEQYF. The DNA of the CDR3 is TGTGCCTGGGCAGCAAGGGCCTACGAGCAGTACTTC.

The chain couples TRBV20-1 to TRBJ1-5, with 7 bases lining up with TRBD1. V lost 3 bases and J lost 6; bases outside the gene matches: 8. The CDR3 consists of 14 residues. The germline V gene encodes CDR1 DFQATT and CDR2 SNEGSKA (reference sequence). CDR3 in DNA: TGCAGTGCTAGTGGCAGGGGGGAGGTTCAGCCCCAGCATTTT. Amino acids: CSASGRGEVQPQHF.

CDR3 sequence: CASSSLQLSREKLFF. The DNA for the CDR3 is TGTGCCAGCAGTTCCCTTCAGTTAAGTCGCGAAAAACTGTTTTTT. The chain links TRBV6-5 to TRBJ1-4; no definite D call. Trimming cost V 4 bases and J 8 bases, with 17 bases left between them. Looked up from germline, CDR1 is MNHEY and CDR2 is SVGAGI. The CDR3 has 15 residues.

The V gene is TRBV6-2 or TRBV6-3, the J gene TRBJ1-5; a weak D match, TRBD1 (5 bases). Trimming shortened V by 0 bases and J by 7 bases, and 13 bases separated the two germline ends. CDR1 is MNHEY and CDR2 is SVGEGT in the germline V gene. The CDR3 has 15 residues. CDR3 residues: CASSYSQRGGQPQHF. CDR3 bases: TGTGCCAGCAGTTACTCTCAGAGGGGCGGGCAGCCCCAGCATTTT.

The genes are TRBV28 and TRBJ2-3; TRBD1 matches 10 bases. Germline V CDR1 and CDR2: MDHEN, SYDVKM. Germline trimming cut 6 bases from V and 4 bases from J; bases unmatched to any gene: 4. CDR3 length: 14 amino acids. CDR3 nucleotide sequence: TGTGCCAGCAGCGGGACAGGGGAGGCAGATACGCAGTATTTT. Its translation: CASSGTGEADTQYF.

The V and J genes are TRBV7-6 and TRBJ2-2; 9 nucleotides match TRBD2. This CDR3 has 18 amino acids. The germline V gene encodes CDR1 SGHVS and CDR2 FNYEAQ. J gave up 6 bases and V 2 bases, and 13 bases lay outside the gene matches. The CDR3 DNA follows: TGTGCCAGCAGCTTAAATGGCGGTCTAGCGGGAATTCCCGGGGAGCTGTTTTTT. This encodes CASSLNGGLAGIPGELFF. Full variable domain (outside the CDR3, taken from reference TRBV7-6 and TRBJ2-2): GAGVSQSPRYKVTKRGQDVALRCDPISGHVSLYWYRQALGQGPEFLTYFNYEAQQDKSGLPNDRFSAERPEGSISTLTIQRTEQRDSAMYRCASSLNGGLAGIPGELFFGEGSRLTVL.

The chain has TRBV7-2 and TRBJ1-1; the D is unclear. The CDR3 spans 16 residues. The V gene lost 6 bases and the J gene lost 0 bases, with 17 bases spanning the gap. The germline CDR1 and CDR2 sequences are SGHTA and FQGNSA. The CDR3 spells CASRDPLELLNTEAFF. The CDR3 DNA is TGTGCCAGCAGAGATCCCCTGGAACTACTGAACACTGAAGCTTTCTTT.

The V call is TRBV7-8, the J call TRBJ2-7; 11 bases agree with TRBD1. Trimming removed 5 bases from V and 3 bases from J; junction bases left unmatched: 9. Looked up from germline, CDR1 is SGHVS and CDR2 is FQNEAQ. The CDR3 totals 16 residues. In DNA form, the CDR3 reads TGTGCCAGCAGCGTCCATCCGGGACAGGGGGGCTACGAGCAGTACTTC. It yields the protein CASSVHPGQGGYEQYF.

This clone was picked up a small number of times. The chain employs TRBV2 and TRBJ1-6; TRBD1 might be the D (5 bases). Germline V CDR1 and CDR2: SNHLY, FYNNEI. This CDR3 is built from 14 residues. V lost 6 bases, J lost 5 bases, and 11 bases lay in between. The CDR3 protein is CASRPGGNNSPLHF. CDR3 in DNA: TGTGCCAGCAGGCCCGGGGGGAATAATTCACCCCTCCACTTT.

This clone was seen once. Other DNA sequences within the sample encode an identical CDR3. This chain joins TRBV5-1 and TRBJ2-2; either TRBD1 or TRBD2 may supply D (5 bases each). This CDR3 is 15 amino acids long. Germline lookup yields CDR1 SGHRS and CDR2 YFSETQ. V shed 0 bases and J shed 0 bases, with 6 bases lying between them. The CDR3 nucleotides read TGCGCCAGCAGCTTGGGGGGGACGAACACCGGGGAGCTGTTTTTT. Translated: CASSLGGTNTGELFF.

This clone was seen more than once but under ten times. The chain employs TRBV9 and TRBJ1-6, with D unclear. The CDR3 loop spans 15 amino acids. Germline V gene sequence: CDR1 SGDLS, CDR2 YYNGEE. Trimming removed 0 bases from V and 0 bases from J, with 4 bases in between. CDR3 amino acids: CASSVGVSYNSPLHF. CDR3 DNA: TGTGCCAGCAGCGTAGGGGTCTCCTATAATTCACCCCTCCACTTT.

This clone was seen only once. The same CDR3 also results from other DNA sequences found in this sample. The chain carries TRBV27 and TRBJ1-5; D not resolved. V was clipped by 6 bases and J by 1 base, with 4 bases between them. Germline CDR1 is MNHEY and CDR2 is SMNVEV (reference sequence). This CDR3 region has 12 residues. DNA for the CDR3: TGTGCCAGCAGGGACAGCAATCAGCCCCAGCATTTT. Amino acid sequence: CASRDSNQPQHF.

This chain uses TRBV27 with TRBJ2-1; 8 nucleotides align to TRBD1. V lost 8 bases to trimming and J lost 4 bases; unmatched junction nucleotides: 13. This CDR3 spans 16 amino acids. Germline CDR1 MNHEY, CDR2 SMNVEV (reference sequence). The CDR3 sequence: CASVTSLRQGYNEQFF. The CDR3 nucleotides are TGTGCCAGCGTCACCAGCCTCCGACAGGGGTACAATGAGCAGTTCTTC.

The chain recombines TRBV19 with TRBJ2-1; either TRBD1 or TRBD2 may fit D (5 bases each). Trimming pared 9 bases from V and 6 bases from J, leaving 21 bases between. This CDR3 has 15 residues. The V gene's germline CDR1 is LNHDA and CDR2 SQIVND (reference sequence). CDR3 loop: CASRAQRGFPNEQFF. The CDR3 DNA reads as TGTGCCAGCCGAGCCCAACGGGGCTTCCCCAATGAGCAGTTCTTC.

The chain has TRBV2 and TRBJ1-3; D is perhaps TRBD1 (5 bases). Per the germline V gene, CDR1 is SNHLY and CDR2 is FYNNEI. This CDR3 is 13 amino acids long. V was cut by 4 bases and J by 3 bases, with 7 bases left in between. The CDR3: CASSAGLGNTIYF. The CDR3, as DNA: TGTGCCAGCAGTGCAGGGCTTGGAAACACCATATATTTT.

The gene calls are TRBV18 and TRBJ1-3; D is unclear. Per the germline V gene, CDR1 is KGHSH and CDR2 is LQKENI. This CDR3 comprises 15 residues. Deletions cut 3 bases from V and 0 bases from J, with 9 bases between. The CDR3, as DNA: TGTGCCAGCTCACCCTCGGGGAGCTCTGGAAACACCATATATTTT. Translating gives CASSPSGSSGNTIYF. Variable domain in full (rest from reference TRBV18 and TRBJ1-3): NAGVMQNPRHLVRRRGQEARLRCSPMKGHSHVYWYRQLPEEGLKFMVYLQKENIIDESGMPKERFSAEFPKEGPSILRIQQVVRGDSAAYFCASSPSGSSGNTIYFGEGSWLTVV.

As for this clone: This same CDR3 is encoded by further DNA sequences in the sample. The chain is built from TRBV6-5 and TRBJ1-5; a weak D match, TRBD1 (5 bases). With 3 bases removed from V and 1 base from J, the gap between germline ends came to 7 bases. The CDR3 sequence is 14 residues long. Germline V gene sequence: CDR1 MNHEY, CDR2 SVGAGI. CDR3 coding DNA: TGTGCCAGCAGTTATAGGGACAGCAATCAGCCCCAGCATTTT. Translated: CASSYRDSNQPQHF.

This clone came up once. The V gene is TRBV7-8, the J gene TRBJ1-6; possible D gene TRBD1, 6 bases. The CDR3 runs to 14 residues. Germline V CDR1 and CDR2: SGHVS, FQNEAQ. The V end was cut by 5 bases, the J end by 10 bases, with 15 bases between. This CDR3 is CASSQRGAESPLHF. CDR3 DNA sequence: TGTGCCAGCAGCCAGAGGGGGGCCGAGTCACCCCTCCACTTT.

V usage is TRBV5-4 and J usage is TRBJ2-1; 8 bases align to TRBD2. J lost 9 bases, V lost 9 bases, and 17 bases had no gene match. The CDR3 totals 15 residues. CDR1 and CDR2 from the germline V gene are SGHNT and YYREEE (reference sequence). This CDR3 is CAITLSGGHWSEQFF. The CDR3 coding sequence is TGTGCCATCACGCTGTCGGGAGGGCACTGGAGTGAGCAGTTCTTC.